One and the same sample provided the 3 T cell receptor beta chains below, sequenced in a study of CD8 T cells in Susac syndrome. Random hexamers primed reverse transcription of about 0.45 to 1 ug RNA. TCRdb called the immunoSEQ multiplex PCR reads again in MiXCR, with one record for every CDR3 protein. The profile shows more than 95,000 distinct CDR3 sequences, approximately 93% of them singletons. Material for sequencing was CD4+ T cells from PBMCs. These TCRs come from a human donor with multiple sclerosis.

This chain joins TRBV25-1 and TRBJ1-1, with D unclear. Trimming took 2 bases from V and 2 from J, leaving 6 bases between them. Per the germline V gene, CDR1 is MGHDK and CDR2 is SYGVNS. The CDR3 runs 13 residues. DNA of the CDR3: TGTGCCAGCAGTGAACAGGCTAACACTGAAGCTTTCTTT. Residues: CASSEQANTEAFF.

The chain carries TRBV12-3 or TRBV12-4 and TRBJ1-5; TRBD1 matches 8 bases. V lost 5 bases, J lost 1 base, and 1 base stayed unmatched. This CDR3 contains 14 residues. CDR3 residues: CASSRQGSNQPQHF. The CDR3 nucleotides are TGTGCCAGCAGTCGACAGGGGAGCAATCAGCCCCAGCATTTT.

The V call is TRBV3-1, the J call TRBJ2-7; D possibly corresponds to TRBD1 (5 bases). Per germline, CDR1 LGHDT and CDR2 YNNKEL (reference sequence). The length of the CDR3 is 14 residues. Trimming shortened V by 1 base and J by 6 bases, and 13 bases separated the two germline ends. In DNA, the CDR3 is TGTGCCAGCAGCCAAGGGACAACCTCCATCGAGCAGTACTTC. Amino acids: CASSQGTTSIEQYF.